The 16 T cell receptor beta chains listed next were all sequenced from one sample in a study of blood T cell repertoires in COVID-19. Some clones are missing from TCRdb's copy, which holds only in-frame ones; the method was immunoSEQ multiplex PCR. The top ten hold 4.5% to 6% of the sample, which has 100,000 or so clones, around nine tenths seen once. Sequenced material: peripheral blood. These receptors came from a man between 65 and 85 years old with acute or convalescent COVID-19.

This chain uses TRBV27 with TRBJ1-2; tentatively, D is TRBD1 (5 bases). CDR1 and CDR2 from the germline V gene are MNHEY and SMNVEV (reference sequence). The V gene lost 5 bases and the J gene lost 1 base, with 17 bases spanning the gap. This CDR3 comprises 16 residues. Written as DNA, the CDR3 is TGTGCCAGCAGTCCCAAAACCGACAGATTTAACTATGGCTACACCTTC. Translated: CASSPKTDRFNYGYTF.

The V call is TRBV11-2, the J call TRBJ2-7, with D perhaps TRBD1 (6 bases). The germline V gene encodes CDR1 SGHAT and CDR2 FQNNGV. V lost 5 bases and J lost 5, with 10 bases in between. CDR3 length equals 12 residues. CDR3 amino acids: CASSPTGDEQYF. Here the CDR3 DNA reads TGTGCCAGCAGCCCGACAGGCGACGAGCAGTACTTC.

The gene calls are TRBV2 and TRBJ2-1; TRBD2 aligns across 14 bases. The junction had 2 bases not matched to a gene; V was cut back by 4 bases and J by 6 bases. CDR3 length equals 15 residues. Germline-derived CDR1 and CDR2 are SNHLY and FYNNEI. The CDR3 coding sequence is TGTGCCAGCAGTGGTGGGACTAGCGGGAGCAATGAGCAGTTCTTC. This encodes CASSGGTSGSNEQFF.

This chain connects TRBV7-2 to TRBJ2-7; possibly TRBD2 for D (6 bases). V was trimmed by 2 bases and J by 3 bases, leaving 11 bases between them. The CDR3 is made up of 14 amino acids. Germline CDR1 is SGHTA and CDR2 is FQGNSA. CDR3: CASSLHGTFYEQYF. The CDR3 nucleotides are TGTGCCAGCAGCTTACACGGGACTTTCTACGAGCAGTACTTC. Together with reference TRBV7-2 and TRBJ2-7, the CDR3 gives the full variable domain: GAGVSQSPSNKVTEKGKDVELRCDPISGHTALYWYRQSLGQGLEFLIYFQGNSAPDKSGLPSDRFSAERTGGSVSTLTIQRTQQEDSAVYLCASSLHGTFYEQYFGPGTRLTVT.

The chain carries TRBV11-3 and TRBJ2-3; TRBD1 might be the D (6 bases). Germline assignment: CDR1 SGHNT and CDR2 YENEEA. V lost 0 bases and J 3 bases, leaving 13 bases between the germline ends. This CDR3 is built from 16 residues. The DNA of the CDR3 is TGTGCCAGCAGCTTAGAGGGGGCGCGAGGTACAGATACGCAGTATTTT. Translated, it gives CASSLEGARGTDTQYF.

The chain recombines TRBV5-1 with TRBJ1-2; D gene unclear. V was pared by 0 bases and J by 2 bases, with 5 bases between. The CDR3 runs to 13 residues. Germline V gene sequence: CDR1 SGHRS, CDR2 YFSETQ. The CDR3 sequence: CASSLVRNYGYTF. CDR3 nucleotides: TGCGCCAGCAGCTTGGTCAGAAACTATGGCTACACCTTC.

The V and J genes are TRBV28 and TRBJ2-7, with D possibly matching TRBD1 (6 bases). CDR1 is MDHEN and CDR2 is SYDVKM in the germline V gene. The CDR3 runs 14 residues. Trimming took 5 bases from V and 3 from J, leaving 14 bases between them. DNA of the CDR3: TGTGCCAGCAGTGCAGACAGGCCCGTCTACGAGCAGTACTTC. Translating it yields CASSADRPVYEQYF.

This rearrangement joins TRBV6-2 or TRBV6-3 to TRBJ2-1; TRBD2 agrees at 7 bases. Germline V gene sequence: CDR1 MNHEY, CDR2 SVGEGT. V shed 5 bases and J 7 bases; nucleotides not matched to a gene: 11. There are 15 residues in the CDR3. The CDR3 nucleotides are TGTGCCAGCAGTGCTCCCGGACTAGTGGGGAATGAGCAGTTCTTC. It translates to CASSAPGLVGNEQFF.

This chain joins TRBV27 and TRBJ2-7; 12 positions agree with TRBD2. V gave up 3 bases and J gave up 6 bases; unmatched junction bases: 15. In germline, CDR1 is MNHEY, CDR2 SMNVEV (reference sequence). The CDR3 spans 18 residues. CDR3 sequence: CASSFGLAGGPRLSEQYF. In nucleotides, the CDR3 is TGTGCCAGCAGTTTCGGGCTAGCGGGAGGGCCCCGCCTCTCCGAGCAGTACTTC.

This clone appeared a few times. The CDR3 protein is CASSPGGHKSNQPQHF. The DNA of the CDR3 is TGTGCCAGCAGCCCGGGGGGACATAAAAGCAATCAGCCCCAGCATTTT. This sequence joins TRBV28 and TRBJ1-5; the D gene is possibly TRBD1 (6 bases). CDR1 MDHEN and CDR2 SYDVKM come from the germline V gene. Trimming took 6 bases from V and 1 from J, leaving 16 bases between them. The CDR3 contains 16 residues.

This rearrangement joins TRBV10-3 to TRBJ2-1; 7 positions match TRBD1. The V and J ends lost 2 bases and 5 bases, in that order; junction bases with no gene match: 6. The CDR3 consists of 15 residues. The germline CDR1 and CDR2 sequences are ENHRY and SYGVKD. The CDR3 is CAISERAGGDNEQFF. The CDR3 DNA sequence: TGTGCCATCAGTGAGAGGGCAGGGGGTGACAATGAGCAGTTCTTC.

The chain couples TRBV6-1 to TRBJ1-2, with a tentative D call TRBD1 (6 bases). V lost 3 bases, J lost 8 bases, and 16 bases lay in between. The length of the CDR3 is 14 residues. Germline V gives CDR1 MNHNS, CDR2 SASEGT. The CDR3 nucleotides are TGTGCCAGCAGTGACCCGGGGCAGGGGTGGGGCTACACCTTC. Translation: CASSDPGQGWGYTF.

The rearrangement uses TRBV6-5 and TRBJ2-3; 9 bases are a match to TRBD2. Germline V gene data show CDR1 as MNHEY and CDR2 as SVGAGI. This CDR3 region has 15 residues. The V gene end was trimmed by 5 bases and the J gene end by 5 bases; junction bases not matched to a gene: 8. The CDR3 DNA reads as TGTGCCAGCAGTAGGGGACTAGCCACGTTAGATACGCAGTATTTT. It translates to CASSRGLATLDTQYF.

The gene calls are TRBV15 and TRBJ1-3; D unresolved. This CDR3 has 16 amino acids. Germline loops: CDR1 LNHNV, CDR2 YYDKDF (reference sequence). Trimming shortened V by 5 bases and J by 0 bases, and 14 bases separated the two germline ends. The CDR3 region has the DNA TGTGCCACCAGCCCCCGTTGGGCCGTCTCTGGAAACACCATATATTTT. The encoded protein is CATSPRWAVSGNTIYF.

This clone was counted only a few times. The V call is TRBV10-3, the J call TRBJ2-7; 8 bases map to TRBD2. Germline V gene lookup returns CDR1 ENHRY and CDR2 SYGVKD. This CDR3 spans 13 amino acids. The V segment lost 8 bases and the J segment 6 bases; nucleotides outside the gene matches: 9. CDR3 loop: CAIQSSGGREQYF. Written as DNA, the CDR3 is TGTGCCATCCAATCCTCGGGGGGGCGCGAGCAGTACTTC.

The chain combines TRBV19 with TRBJ2-1; 7 bases line up with TRBD2. After removal of 3 bases from V and 9 bases from J, the junction contained 8 bases not matched to a gene. CDR1 is LNHDA and CDR2 is SQIVND in the germline V gene (reference sequence). The CDR3 covers 14 residues. The DNA for the CDR3 is TGTGCCAGTAGTATGTGGGGGAGGGCGGGTGAGCAGTTCTTC. It specifies CASSMWGRAGEQFF.